This paragraph covers one T cell receptor beta chain sequence. V was cut by 3 bases and J by 12 bases, with 15 bases left in between. The germline CDR1 and CDR2 sequences are SGHNT and YENEEA. This CDR3 is 13 amino acids long. Libraries were prepared by immunoSEQ multiplex PCR; TCRdb keeps only in-frame clonotypes and omits some of them. The sample has over 85,000 clones; roughly nine tenths are singletons. This sample stems from a study of T cell responses to AZD1222 COVID-19 vaccine. This TCR derives from an adult in good health. V and J are TRBV11-3 and TRBJ2-1; D call uncertain. Source: peripheral blood, taken on day 0 of AZD1222 vaccination. CDR3 residues: CASSFRGAQGQFF. The CDR3, as DNA: TGTGCCAGCAGCTTCAGAGGAGCTCAAGGGCAGTTCTTC.